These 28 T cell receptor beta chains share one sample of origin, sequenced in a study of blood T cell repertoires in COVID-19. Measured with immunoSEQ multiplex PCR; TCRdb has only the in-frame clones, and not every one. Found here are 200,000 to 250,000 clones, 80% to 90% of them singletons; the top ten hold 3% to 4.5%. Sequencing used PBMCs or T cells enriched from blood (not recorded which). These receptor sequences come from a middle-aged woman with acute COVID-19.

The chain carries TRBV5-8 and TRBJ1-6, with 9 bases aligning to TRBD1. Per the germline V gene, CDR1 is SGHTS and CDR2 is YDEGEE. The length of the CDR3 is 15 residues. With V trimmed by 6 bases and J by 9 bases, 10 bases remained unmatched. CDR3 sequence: CASISRDRVPSPLHF. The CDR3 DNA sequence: TGTGCCAGCATCAGCCGGGACAGGGTACCTTCACCCCTCCACTTT.

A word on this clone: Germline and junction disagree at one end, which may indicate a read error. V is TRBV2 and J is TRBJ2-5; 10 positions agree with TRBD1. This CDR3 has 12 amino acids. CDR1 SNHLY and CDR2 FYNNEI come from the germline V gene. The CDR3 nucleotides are TGTGCCAGCAGTGAGACGAGGGACAGGGGCCACTTC. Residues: CASSETRDRGHF. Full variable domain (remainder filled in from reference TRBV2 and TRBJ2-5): EPEVTQTPSHQVTQMGQEVILRCVPISNHLYFYWYRQILGQKVEFLVSFYNNEISEKSEIFDDQFSVERPDGSNFTLKIRSTKLEDSAMYFCASSETRDRGHFGPGTRLLVL.

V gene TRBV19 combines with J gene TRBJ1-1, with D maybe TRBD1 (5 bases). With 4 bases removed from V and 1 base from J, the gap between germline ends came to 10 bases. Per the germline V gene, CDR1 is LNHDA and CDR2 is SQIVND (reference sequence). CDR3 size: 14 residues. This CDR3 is CASSKEGRNTEAFF. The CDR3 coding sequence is TGTGCCAGTAGTAAAGAGGGGAGGAACACTGAAGCTTTCTTT. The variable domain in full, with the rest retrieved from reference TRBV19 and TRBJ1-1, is DGGITQSPKYLFRKEGQNVTLSCEQNLNHDAMYWYRQDPGQGLRLIYYSQIVNDFQKGDIAEGYSVSREKKESFPLTVTSAQKNPTAFYLCASSKEGRNTEAFFGQGTRLTVV.

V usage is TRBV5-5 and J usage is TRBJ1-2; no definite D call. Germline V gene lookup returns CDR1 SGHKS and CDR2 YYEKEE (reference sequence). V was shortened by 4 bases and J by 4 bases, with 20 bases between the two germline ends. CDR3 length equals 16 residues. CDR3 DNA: TGTGCCAGCAGCCCCGTTGGTCGCCAGGATGTCTATGGCTACACCTTC. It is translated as CASSPVGRQDVYGYTF. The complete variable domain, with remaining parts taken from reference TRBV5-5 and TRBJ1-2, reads DAGVTQSPTHLIKTRGQQVTLRCSPISGHKSVSWYQQVLGQGPQFIFQYYEKEERGRGNFPDRFSARQFPNYSSELNVNALLLGDSALYLCASSPVGRQDVYGYTFGSGTRLTVV.

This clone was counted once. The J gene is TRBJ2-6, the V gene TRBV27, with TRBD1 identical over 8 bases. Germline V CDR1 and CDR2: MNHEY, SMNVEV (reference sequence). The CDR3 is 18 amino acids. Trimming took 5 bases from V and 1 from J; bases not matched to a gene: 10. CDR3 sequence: CASSTGRGRDSGANVLTF. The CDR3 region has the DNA TGTGCCAGCAGTACAGGCAGGGGGCGCGATTCTGGGGCCAACGTCCTGACTTTC.

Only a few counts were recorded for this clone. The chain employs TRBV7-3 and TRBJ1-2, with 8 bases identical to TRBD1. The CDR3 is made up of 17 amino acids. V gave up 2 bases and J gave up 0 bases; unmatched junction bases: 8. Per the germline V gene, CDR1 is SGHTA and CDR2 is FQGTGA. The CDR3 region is CASSLAGTGPSNYGYTF. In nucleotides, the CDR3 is TGTGCCAGCAGCTTAGCCGGGACAGGCCCTTCTAACTATGGCTACACCTTC.

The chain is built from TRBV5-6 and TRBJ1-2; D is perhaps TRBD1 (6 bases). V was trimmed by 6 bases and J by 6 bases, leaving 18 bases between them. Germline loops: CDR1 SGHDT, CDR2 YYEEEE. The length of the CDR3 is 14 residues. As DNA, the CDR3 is TGTGCCAGCACCTTCGGGACAAAAGGCGATGGCTACACCTTC. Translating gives CASTFGTKGDGYTF.

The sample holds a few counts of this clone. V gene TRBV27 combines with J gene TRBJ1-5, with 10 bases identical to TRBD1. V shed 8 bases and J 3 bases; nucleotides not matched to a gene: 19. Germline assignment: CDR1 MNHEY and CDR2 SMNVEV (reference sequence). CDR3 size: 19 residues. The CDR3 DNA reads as TGTGCCAGCCGAACGTCTGAGGGTATAGGGACAGGGGTCAATCAGCCCCAGCATTTT. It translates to CASRTSEGIGTGVNQPQHF.

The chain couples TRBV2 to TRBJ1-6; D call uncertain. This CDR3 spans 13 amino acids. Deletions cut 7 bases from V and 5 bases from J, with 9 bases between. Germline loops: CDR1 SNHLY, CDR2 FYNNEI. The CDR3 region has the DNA TGTGCCAGCACGAGTACGGATAATTCACCCCTCCACTTT. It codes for CASTSTDNSPLHF.

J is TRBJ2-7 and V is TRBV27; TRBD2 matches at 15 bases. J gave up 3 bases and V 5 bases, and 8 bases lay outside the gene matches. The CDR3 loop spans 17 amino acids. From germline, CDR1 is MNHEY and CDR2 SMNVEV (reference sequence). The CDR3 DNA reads TGTGCCAGCAGTCCCCTCGGGACTAGCGGGGGGAACTACGAGCAGTACTTC. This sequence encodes CASSPLGTSGGNYEQYF.

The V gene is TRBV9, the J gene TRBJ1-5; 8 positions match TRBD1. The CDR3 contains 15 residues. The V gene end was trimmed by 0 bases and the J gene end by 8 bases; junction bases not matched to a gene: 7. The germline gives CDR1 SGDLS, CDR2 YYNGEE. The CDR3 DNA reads TGTGCCAGCAGCGTAGGAGGACAGGGAACAGAGCCCCAGCATTTT. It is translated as CASSVGGQGTEPQHF. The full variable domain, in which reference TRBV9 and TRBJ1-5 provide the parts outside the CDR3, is DSGVTQTPKHLITATGQRVTLRCSPRSGDLSVYWYQQSLDQGLQFLIQYYNGEERAKGNILERFSAQQFPDLHSELNLSSLELGDSALYFCASSVGGQGTEPQHFGDGTRLSIL.

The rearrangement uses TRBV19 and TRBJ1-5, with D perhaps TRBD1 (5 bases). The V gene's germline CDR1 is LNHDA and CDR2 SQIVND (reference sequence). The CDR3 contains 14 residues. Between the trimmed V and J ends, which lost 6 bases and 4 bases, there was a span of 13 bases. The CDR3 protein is CASRGTGLNQPQHF. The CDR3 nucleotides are TGTGCCAGTAGGGGCACAGGTTTGAATCAGCCCCAGCATTTT.

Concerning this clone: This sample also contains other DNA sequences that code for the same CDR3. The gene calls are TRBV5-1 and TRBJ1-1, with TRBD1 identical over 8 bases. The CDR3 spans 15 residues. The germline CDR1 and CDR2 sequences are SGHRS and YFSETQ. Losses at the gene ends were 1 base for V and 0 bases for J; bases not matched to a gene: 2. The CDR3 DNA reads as TGCGCCAGCAGCTTGACAGGGGGTGTGAACACTGAAGCTTTCTTT. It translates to CASSLTGGVNTEAFF.

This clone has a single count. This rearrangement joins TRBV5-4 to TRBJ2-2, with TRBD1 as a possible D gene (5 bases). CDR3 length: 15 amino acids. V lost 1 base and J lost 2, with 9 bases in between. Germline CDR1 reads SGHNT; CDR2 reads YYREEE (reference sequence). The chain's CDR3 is CASSLSRVNTGELFF. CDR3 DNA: TGTGCCAGCAGCTTGAGCAGGGTAAACACCGGGGAGCTGTTTTTT.

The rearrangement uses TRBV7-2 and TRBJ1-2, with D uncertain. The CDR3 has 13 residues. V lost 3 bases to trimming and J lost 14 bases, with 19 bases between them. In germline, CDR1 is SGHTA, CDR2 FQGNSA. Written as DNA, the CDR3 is TGTGCCAGCAGCTTCCCTTCGCGGGTCCCGATAACCTTC. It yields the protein CASSFPSRVPITF.

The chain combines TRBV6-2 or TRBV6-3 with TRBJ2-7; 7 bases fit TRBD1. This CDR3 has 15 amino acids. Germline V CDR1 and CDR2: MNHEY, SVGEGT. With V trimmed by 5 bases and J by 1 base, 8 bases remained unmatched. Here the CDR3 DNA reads TGTGCCAGCAGTGCGCCCGGGACAGCTTCCTACGAGCAGTACTTC. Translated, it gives CASSAPGTASYEQYF.

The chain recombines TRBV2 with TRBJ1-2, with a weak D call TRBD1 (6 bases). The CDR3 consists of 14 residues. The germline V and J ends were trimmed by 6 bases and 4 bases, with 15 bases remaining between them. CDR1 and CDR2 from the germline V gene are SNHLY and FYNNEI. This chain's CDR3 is CASRIQGSTYGYTF. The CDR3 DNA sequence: TGTGCCAGCAGGATACAGGGATCTACCTATGGCTACACCTTC. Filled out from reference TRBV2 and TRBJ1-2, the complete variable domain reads EPEVTQTPSHQVTQMGQEVILRCVPISNHLYFYWYRQILGQKVEFLVSFYNNEISEKSEIFDDQFSVERPDGSNFTLKIRSTKLEDSAMYFCASRIQGSTYGYTFGSGTRLTVV.

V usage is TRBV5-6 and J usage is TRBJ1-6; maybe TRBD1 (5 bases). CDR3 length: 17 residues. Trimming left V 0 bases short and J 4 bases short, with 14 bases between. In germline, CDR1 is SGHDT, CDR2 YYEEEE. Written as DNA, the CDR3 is TGTGCCAGCAGCTTGGTATCAGGGCGGGATTATAATTCACCCCTCCACTTT. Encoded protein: CASSLVSGRDYNSPLHF.

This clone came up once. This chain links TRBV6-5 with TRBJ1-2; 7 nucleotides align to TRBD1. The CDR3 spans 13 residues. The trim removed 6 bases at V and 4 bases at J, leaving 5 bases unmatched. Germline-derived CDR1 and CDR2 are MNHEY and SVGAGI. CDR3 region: CASSRNRGYGYTF. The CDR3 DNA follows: TGTGCCAGCAGCCGGAACAGGGGCTATGGCTACACCTTC.

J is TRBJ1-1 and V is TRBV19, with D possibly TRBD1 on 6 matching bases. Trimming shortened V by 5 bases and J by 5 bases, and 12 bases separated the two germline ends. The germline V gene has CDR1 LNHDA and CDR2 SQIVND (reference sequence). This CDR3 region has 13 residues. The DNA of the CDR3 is TGTGCCAGTAGTGGAACAGGGTGGACTGAAGCTTTCTTT. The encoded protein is CASSGTGWTEAFF. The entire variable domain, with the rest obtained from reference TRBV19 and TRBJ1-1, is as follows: DGGITQSPKYLFRKEGQNVTLSCEQNLNHDAMYWYRQDPGQGLRLIYYSQIVNDFQKGDIAEGYSVSREKKESFPLTVTSAQKNPTAFYLCASSGTGWTEAFFGQGTRLTVV.

CDR3 DNA sequence: TGTGCCAGCAGTGATCGGACAGGCCGTAATTCACCCCTCCACTTT. It translates to CASSDRTGRNSPLHF. The rearrangement joins TRBV6-1 to TRBJ1-6; 7 bases fit TRBD1. V was clipped by 3 bases and J by 6 bases; unmatched bases: 5. CDR1 and CDR2 from the germline V gene are MNHNS and SASEGT. The CDR3 has 15 residues.

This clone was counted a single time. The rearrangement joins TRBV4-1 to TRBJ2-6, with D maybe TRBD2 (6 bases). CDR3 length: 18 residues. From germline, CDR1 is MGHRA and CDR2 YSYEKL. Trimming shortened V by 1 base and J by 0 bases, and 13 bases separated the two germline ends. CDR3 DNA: TGCGCCAGCAGCCAAGGGGGCGGGGCCCTCTCTGGGGCCAACGTCCTGACTTTC. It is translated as CASSQGGGALSGANVLTF.

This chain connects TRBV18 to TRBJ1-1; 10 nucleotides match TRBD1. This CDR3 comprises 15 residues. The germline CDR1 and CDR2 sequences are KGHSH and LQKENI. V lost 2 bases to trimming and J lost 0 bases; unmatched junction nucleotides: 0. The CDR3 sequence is CASSPGTGVNTEAFF. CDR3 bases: TGTGCCAGCTCACCAGGGACAGGGGTGAACACTGAAGCTTTCTTT.

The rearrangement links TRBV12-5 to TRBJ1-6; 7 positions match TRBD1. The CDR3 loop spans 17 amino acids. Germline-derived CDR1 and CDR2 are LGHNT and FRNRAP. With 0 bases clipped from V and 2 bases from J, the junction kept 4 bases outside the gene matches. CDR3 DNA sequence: TGTGCTAGTGGTTTGGTCCCGACAGGGACCTATAATTCACCCCTCCACTTT. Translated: CASGLVPTGTYNSPLHF.

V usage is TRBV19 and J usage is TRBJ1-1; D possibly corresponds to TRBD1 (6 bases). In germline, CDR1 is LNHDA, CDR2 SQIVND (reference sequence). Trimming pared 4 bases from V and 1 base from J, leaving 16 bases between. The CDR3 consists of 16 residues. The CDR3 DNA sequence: TGTGCCAGTAGTAGAGCCTATACGGGACAGAACACTGAAGCTTTCTTT. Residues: CASSRAYTGQNTEAFF.

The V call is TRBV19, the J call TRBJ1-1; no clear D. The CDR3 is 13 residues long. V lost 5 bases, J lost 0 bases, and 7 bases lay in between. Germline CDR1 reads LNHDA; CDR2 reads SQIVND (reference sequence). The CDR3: CASSLSLNTEAFF. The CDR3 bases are TGTGCCAGTAGTCTAAGTCTGAACACTGAAGCTTTCTTT.

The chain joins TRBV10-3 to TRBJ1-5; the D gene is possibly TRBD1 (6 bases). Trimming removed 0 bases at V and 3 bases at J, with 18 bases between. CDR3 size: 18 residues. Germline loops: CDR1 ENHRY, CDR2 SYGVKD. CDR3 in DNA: TGTGCCATCAGTGAGTCGAAAGGCCCACAGGGATACAATCAGCCCCAGCATTTT. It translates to CAISESKGPQGYNQPQHF.

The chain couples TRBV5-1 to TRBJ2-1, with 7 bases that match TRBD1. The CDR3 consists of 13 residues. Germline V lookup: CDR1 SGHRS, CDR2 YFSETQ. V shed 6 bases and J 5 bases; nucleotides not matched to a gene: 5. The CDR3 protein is CASIGDRHNEQFF. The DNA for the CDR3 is TGCGCCAGCATTGGGGACAGACACAATGAGCAGTTCTTC. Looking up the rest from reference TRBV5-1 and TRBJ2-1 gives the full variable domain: KAGVTQTPRYLIKTRGQQVTLSCSPISGHRSVSWYQQTPGQGLQFLFEYFSETQRNKGNFPGRFSGRQFSNSRSEMNVSTLELGDSALYLCASIGDRHNEQFFGPGTRLTVL.